The entry below describes one T cell receptor beta chain. The antigen remains undetermined. The germline CDR1 and CDR2 sequences are SGHTA and FQGNSA. The V end was cut by 5 bases, the J end by 3 bases, with 13 bases between. This CDR3 is built from 14 residues. Assay used: immunoSEQ multiplex PCR; TCRdb lists only in-frame clones, some missing. In the table there are approximately 60,000 clones, about nine tenths of which are singletons. These data are taken from a study of T cells in localized non-small cell lung cancer. Study-level findings and limits: Only one tumor region went through sequencing, so heterogeneity may still be there. A median of 57 of the top 100 tumor clones appeared in adjacent lung, which was paired and uninvolved.

This sequence originates from a woman aged 35 to 70 with stage I lung adenocarcinoma. Sequences were derived from peripheral blood, sampled before any cancer treatment. The chain recombines TRBV7-2 with TRBJ1-2, with D perhaps matching TRBD1 (5 bases). The CDR3 here is CASSPHRGDYGYTF. In DNA form, the CDR3 reads TGTGCCAGCAGCCCGCATAGGGGCGACTATGGCTACACCTTC.